This TCR beta chain was profiled in a study of blood T cell repertoires in COVID-19. Study context: Some COVID-19 samples were acute and others convalescent; all came from the United States, Italy and Spain.

Germline V gives CDR1 SGHRS, CDR2 YFSETQ. CDR3 length: 15 amino acids. The J segment lost 3 bases and the V segment lost 0 bases, leaving 2 bases of the junction unmatched. The data were produced by immunoSEQ multiplex PCR, yet TCRdb's version contains in-frame clones alone and is incomplete. Seen here are roughly 140,000 clones, more than 80% observed once, and the top ten hold about 7%. The chain carries TRBV5-1 and TRBJ2-3; TRBD2 matches 9 bases. The receptor was isolated from a human donor in a cohort sampled during active COVID-19. Sequenced sample: peripheral blood. As DNA, the CDR3 is TGCGCCAGCAGCTTGGGCGGGGGGGCTACAGATACGCAGTATTTT. It specifies CASSLGGGATDTQYF.